This TCR beta chain originates from a study of prognosis after radiotherapy for stage I lung cancer. Overall study context: Individuals with stage I non-small cell lung cancer joined the cohort between early 2018 and January 2019. General study results and limits: Following stereotactic body radiation therapy, patients who went on to develop distant metastases had lower Shannon entropy.

This clonotype was counted many times. As yet, its antigen is unknown. There were no patients with prior chemotherapy, radiotherapy or other malignancies, and all were node-negative on CT and PET/CT. The authors drew 6 to 7.5 milliliters of peripheral blood at each of two time points. TCR beta CDR3 amplification from genomic DNA was performed by two-round multiplex PCR. First-round PCR amplification was performed with primers specific to each TRBV and TRBJ gene. TCRdb reprocessed the multiplex PCR reads via MiXCR and lists one record per CDR3 protein. The sample has roughly 30,000 distinct CDR3 sequences, about 41% seen once; the top ten hold 32%. Trimming pared 0 bases from V and 4 bases from J, leaving 12 bases between. The CDR3 extends over 15 amino acids. Germline V gene lookup returns CDR1 SNHLY and CDR2 FYNNEI.

The chain joins TRBV2 to TRBJ1-2, with D tentatively TRBD1 (5 bases). The source was PBMCs, collected before or after stereotactic body radiation therapy (not recorded which). The TCR originated in a donor aged 50 or older with non-small cell lung cancer. CDR3 DNA: TGTGCCAGCAGTGAAGCTAGGGGACTGGGCTATGGCTACACCTTC. This gives the protein CASSEARGLGYGYTF.